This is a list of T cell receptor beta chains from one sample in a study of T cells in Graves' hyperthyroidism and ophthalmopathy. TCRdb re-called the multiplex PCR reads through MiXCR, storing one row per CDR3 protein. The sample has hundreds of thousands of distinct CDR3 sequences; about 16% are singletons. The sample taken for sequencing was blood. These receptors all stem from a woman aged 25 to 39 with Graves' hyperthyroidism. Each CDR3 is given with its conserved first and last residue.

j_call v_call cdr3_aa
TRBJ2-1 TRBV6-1 CASSLPDRGSYNEQFF
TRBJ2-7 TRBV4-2 CASSQDLTVGDSYSYEQYF
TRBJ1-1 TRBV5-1 CASSLDPGNSPILNTEAFF
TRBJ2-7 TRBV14 CASSQEASGYYEQYF
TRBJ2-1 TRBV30 CAGTSYNEQFF
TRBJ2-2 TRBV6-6 CASSYSGRRADTGELFF
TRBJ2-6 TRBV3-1 CASKLQANPSGANVLTF
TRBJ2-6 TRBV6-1 CASSPSAGGSGANVLTF
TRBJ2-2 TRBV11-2 CASSLAWTGTTGELFF
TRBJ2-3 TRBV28 CASSPLSGLAASTDTQYF
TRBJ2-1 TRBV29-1 CSATVPYNEQFF
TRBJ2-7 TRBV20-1 CSARPTPKREPREQYF
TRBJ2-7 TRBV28 CASSLLGLAGDYEQYF
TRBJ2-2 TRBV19 CASTIVSGTNTGELFF
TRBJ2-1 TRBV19 CASTLSGRGNEQFF
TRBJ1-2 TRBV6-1 CATTADTTGGYTF
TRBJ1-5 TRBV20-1 CSARGPTQKGTSNQPQHF
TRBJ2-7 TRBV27 CASRGLSIYEQYF
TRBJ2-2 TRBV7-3 CASSARGQPTGELFF
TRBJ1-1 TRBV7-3 CASSAWQNTEAFF
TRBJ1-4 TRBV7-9 CASSLPQGKGKKLFF
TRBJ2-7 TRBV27 CASSSLGTGSDEQYF
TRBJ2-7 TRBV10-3 CAISESGTGAYEQYF
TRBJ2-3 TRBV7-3 CASSPEAVPSTDTQYF
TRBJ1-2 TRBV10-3 CAISPDSQERYTF
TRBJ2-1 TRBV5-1 CASTVEGGGLGNEQFF
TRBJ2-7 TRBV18 CASSPDGYYEQYF
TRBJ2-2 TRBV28 CASSLSGLAGANTGELFF
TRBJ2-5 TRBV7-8 CASSGGQGYEETQYF
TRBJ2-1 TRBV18 CASSPGGPTGSYNEQFF
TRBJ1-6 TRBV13 CASSQVEGRSSPLHF
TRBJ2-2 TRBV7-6 CASSPRRNGELFF
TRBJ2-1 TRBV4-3 CASSQELMMNEQFF
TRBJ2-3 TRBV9 CASSVEGGANTDTQYF
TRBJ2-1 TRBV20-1 CSAREEVSYNEQFF
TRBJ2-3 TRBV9 CASSPSGNAQVTDTQYF
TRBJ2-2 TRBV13 CASSLAGTTNTGELLF
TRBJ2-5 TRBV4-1 CASSQQQLQETQYF
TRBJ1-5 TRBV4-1 CASSQDFGTVLYSNQPQHF
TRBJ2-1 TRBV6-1 CASSEIAGSYNEQFF
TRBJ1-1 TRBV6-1 CASSQEDRPNTEAFF
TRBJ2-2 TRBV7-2 CASSLRGAGTGELFF
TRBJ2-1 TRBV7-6 CASSLEGFPGRQFF
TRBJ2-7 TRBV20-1 CSAREVSEGQYYEQYF
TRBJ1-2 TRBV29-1 CSVDEGQLTYGYTF